This T cell receptor (beta chain) came from a study of response to subunit inactivated influenza vaccine. Findings and caveats of the study: The authors suggested that few new T cells are recruited per seasonal influenza vaccination.

The germline CDR1 and CDR2 sequences are LNHNV and YYDKDF (reference sequence). This CDR3 is built from 16 residues. Deletions cut 3 bases from V and 7 bases from J, with 21 bases between. Details on this clonotype: Its antigen is undetermined.

From the RT-PCR reads, TCRdb called clonotypes with MiXCR, one entry per CDR3 protein. The data hold about half a million distinct CDR3 sequences, with over 25% observed a single time. This TCR was sampled from a man aged 45-65 years who received an inactivated influenza vaccine. The rearrangement uses TRBV15 and TRBJ1-2; D is uncertain. The source material was CD4+ T cells sorted from PBMCs, sampled 5 days after vaccination. Written as DNA, the CDR3 is TGTGCCACCAGCAGTGACTTACAGCGTAACTATGGTGGCTACACCTTC. Protein: CATSSDLQRNYGGYTF.